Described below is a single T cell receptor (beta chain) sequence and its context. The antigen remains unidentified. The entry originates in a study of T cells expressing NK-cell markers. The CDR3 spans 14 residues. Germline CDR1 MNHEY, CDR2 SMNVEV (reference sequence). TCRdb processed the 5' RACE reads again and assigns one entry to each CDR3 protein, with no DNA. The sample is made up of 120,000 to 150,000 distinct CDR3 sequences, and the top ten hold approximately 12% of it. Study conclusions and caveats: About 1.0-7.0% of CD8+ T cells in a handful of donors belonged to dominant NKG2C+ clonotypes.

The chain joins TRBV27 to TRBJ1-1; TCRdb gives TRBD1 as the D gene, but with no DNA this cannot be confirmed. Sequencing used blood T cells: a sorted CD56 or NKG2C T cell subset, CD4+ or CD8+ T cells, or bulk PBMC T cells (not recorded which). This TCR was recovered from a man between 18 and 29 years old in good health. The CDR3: CASSPYPSAPEAFF.